Detailed here is one T cell receptor (beta chain). Its target is not known. The data belong to a study of vaccination effects on CD4 cells after COVID-19. The study's findings and limits: Healthy vaccinees showed cross-reactivity with common cold coronaviruses in only 1 of 255 vaccine-induced clones. Early timepoints after infection were absent, and convalescent patients were few in the study. Long after vaccination, the clones induced by infection and by vaccine shrank markedly in size.

Using immunoSEQ multiplex PCR, the repertoire was profiled, and TCRdb retains in-frame clones only, with some absent. This repertoire shows some 69,000 clones, roughly four fifths found once; its top ten account for around 2.8%. Antigen-specific CD4+ T cell clonotypes were called by their expansion after viral peptide-pool culture in ViraFEST. Culture lasted 10 days before CD4+ T cell isolation. The study found no prior SARS-CoV-2 infection in the vaccine recipients, who tested negative for nucleocapsid antibodies. Cultures used 2 million or so PBMC per well, about 10 IU/ml IL-2 and around 9.5 ug/ml peptides. Trimming cost V 7 bases and J 5 bases; bases outside gene matches: 13. Germline V lookup: CDR1 LGHNT, CDR2 FRNRAP. The length of the CDR3 is 16 residues.

The V and J genes are TRBV12-5 and TRBJ2-1, with TRBD1 matching 8 bases. This sequence was found in a human donor who received a COVID-19 vaccine. The sequencing here drew on CD4+ T cells from PBMCs cultured with HCoV-NL63 spike peptides, taken before COVID-19 vaccination. CDR3 bases: TGTGCTAGTGCTCCTTTCACAGGGGGGTCAGACAATGAGCAGTTCTTC. Translation: CASAPFTGGSDNEQFF.